These 13 T cell receptor beta chains were sequenced from one sample in a study of T cells in women clearing cervical HPV infection. Generated by immunoSEQ multiplex PCR, the TCRdb table keeps only in-frame clones and is missing some. The sample yields about 12,000 clones, of which the top ten take up 20% to 25%. Sample: blood buffy coat. These receptors all come from a woman between 18 and 75 years old with a cervical HPV16 infection that either progressed to CIN3+ or cleared (not recorded which).

On this clone itself: The CDR3 extends 3 residues past the end of the read, so its final part is completed from the germline J gene. The chain couples TRBV20-1 to TRBJ2-5; possibly TRBD2 for D (6 bases). V lost 0 bases, J lost 1 base, and 12 bases lay in between. The CDR3 has 15 amino acids. Germline values: CDR1 DFQATT, CDR2 SNEGSKA (reference sequence). The sequenced CDR3 bases are TGCAGTGCTAGAGACACGGGGGTCCCCCAAGAGACC. This gives the protein CSARDTGVPQET. The complete CDR3 sequence is CSARDTGVPQETQYF.

The sequenced part of the CDR3 DNA is TGTGCCTGGAATAAAGGGACAGCTAATGAAAAA. Translation gives CAWNKGTANEK. The full CDR3 protein is CAWNKGTANEKLFF. The chain links TRBV30 to TRBJ1-4; 7 nucleotides agree with TRBD1. The read stops 3 residues short of the end of the CDR3; the missing end is completed from the germline J gene. CDR3 length equals 14 residues. The junction had 5 bases not matched to a gene; V was cut back by 4 bases and J by 3 bases. Per germline, CDR1 GTSNPN and CDR2 SVGIG (reference sequence).

Details on this clone: The CDR3 is cut off 3 residues early in the read; its end comes from the germline J gene. The gene calls are TRBV20-1 and TRBJ1-6, with 11 bases lining up with TRBD1. V was pared by 5 bases and J by 7 bases, with 16 bases of the junction left unmatched. The V gene's germline CDR1 is DFQATT and CDR2 SNEGSKA (reference sequence). The CDR3 loop spans 18 amino acids. The covered CDR3 bases are TGCAGTGCTCAGGGACAGGGGGGACCATCGGGCCAGAATTCACCC. Its translation is CSAQGQGGPSGQNSP. The entire CDR3 protein reads CSAQGQGGPSGQNSPLHF.

A note on this clone: The sequenced fragment ends 3 residues before the CDR3 boundary, so the rest is inferred from the germline J gene. This chain uses TRBV5-1 with TRBJ1-5; D may be TRBD1 (6 bases). This CDR3 region has 15 residues. The germline V gene encodes CDR1 SGHRS and CDR2 YFSETQ. V lost 7 bases, J lost 4 bases, and 18 bases lay in between. This CDR3 reads CASRLGLTGNQPQHF. Partial CDR3 DNA: TGCGCCAGCCGCCTTGGATTGACAGGAAATCAGCCC.

Remarks on this clone: The sequenced fragment ends 3 residues before the CDR3 boundary, so the rest is inferred from the germline J gene. The rearrangement links TRBV7-2 to TRBJ1-1, with TRBD1 as a possible D gene (5 bases). In germline, CDR1 is SGHTA, CDR2 FQGNSA. The CDR3 sequence is 14 residues long. The CDR3 reads CASSLARPGGRAFF. CDR3 DNA, as far as it was read: TGTGCCAGCAGCTTAGCCCGGCCGGGGGGAAGA.

About this clone: The read ends 3 residues early relative to the CDR3; the germline J gene fills the gap. The chain is built from TRBV7-2 and TRBJ2-2; no definite D call. With 5 bases removed from V and 4 bases from J, the gap between germline ends came to 14 bases. Germline V gives CDR1 SGHTA, CDR2 FQGNSA. CDR3 length equals 15 residues. This CDR3 is CASSRRPRSTGELFF. CDR3 DNA (partial): TGTGCCAGCAGCCGGCGGCCACGGAGCACCGGGGAG.

A note on this clone: The sequenced fragment ends 3 residues before the CDR3 boundary, so the rest is inferred from the germline J gene. This chain links TRBV20-1 with TRBJ2-7, with D uncertain. Germline assignment: CDR1 DFQATT and CDR2 SNEGSKA (reference sequence). CDR3 size: 10 residues. V was pared by 2 bases and J by 3 bases, with 2 bases between. The sequenced part of the CDR3 DNA is TGCAGTGCTAGACGCTACGAG. As protein: CSARRYE. The whole CDR3 reads CSARRYEQYF.

Turning to this clone: The sequence runs out 3 residues before the end of the CDR3; the remainder is reconstructed from the germline J gene. V usage is TRBV2 and J usage is TRBJ1-6; maybe TRBD1 (5 bases). Trimming pared 6 bases from V and 1 base from J, leaving 16 bases between. Germline CDR1 reads SNHLY; CDR2 reads FYNNEI. CDR3 length: 17 residues. The part of the CDR3 DNA that was read is TGTGCCAGCAGCGTAATAGGGGAAGGATCCTATAATTCACCC. This sequence encodes CASSVIGEGSYNSP. The complete CDR3 reads CASSVIGEGSYNSPLHF.

About this clone itself: Coverage ceases 3 residues before the CDR3 finishes, and the germline J gene fills in the end. The chain has TRBV7-9 and TRBJ2-4; no firm D call. Germline CDR1 is SEHNR and CDR2 is FQNEAQ (reference sequence). There are 13 residues in the CDR3. The part of the CDR3 DNA that was read is TGTGCCAGCAGCTTAAACGCTAACTATGGT. As protein: CASSLNANYG. From start to end, the CDR3 is CASSLNANYGQYF.

On this clone: A junction boundary mismatches the germline segment, possibly from a read error. The read finishes 3 residues shy of the CDR3 end, and the germline J gene is used to complete it. The V gene is TRBV6-1, the J gene TRBJ1-4, with unresolved D. Germline V gene data show CDR1 as MNHNS and CDR2 as SASEGT. The CDR3 spans 14 residues. The CDR3 loop reads CASSKAPIDEKLFF. The part of the CDR3 DNA that was read is TGTGCCAGCAGTAAAGCCCCCATAGATGAAAAA.

Regarding this clone: The observed sequence ends 3 residues before the CDR3 terminus, with the missing tail filled in from the germline J gene. V gene TRBV19 combines with J gene TRBJ2-7; 11 bases align to TRBD2. The CDR3 runs 15 residues. V lost 5 bases to trimming and J lost 6 bases; unmatched junction nucleotides: 9. Germline values: CDR1 LNHDA, CDR2 SQIVND (reference sequence). The sequenced CDR3 bases are TGTGCCAGTAGTCTTTTAGCGGGGGGGCCTCGCGAG. Its translation is CASSLLAGGPRE. The CDR3 as a whole reads CASSLLAGGPREQYF.

Worth noting for this clone: The read ends 3 residues before the CDR3 terminus; that terminus is restored from the germline J gene. This chain links TRBV5-1 with TRBJ2-7; D is perhaps TRBD1 (6 bases). Germline V CDR1 and CDR2: SGHRS, YFSETQ. This CDR3 is 13 amino acids long. V lost 6 bases and J 3 bases, leaving 13 bases between the germline ends. The chain's CDR3 is CASTDSRGYEQYF. The sequenced CDR3 bases are TGCGCCAGCACGGACTCCAGGGGCTACGAG.

As regards this clone: Sequencing ends 3 residues short of the CDR3 end; the germline J gene provides the rest. V is TRBV2 and J is TRBJ2-2; weak D call: TRBD1 (5 bases). The ends were cut back, 4 bases at V and 0 bases at J, with 12 bases in the middle. The CDR3 loop spans 16 amino acids. Germline V gives CDR1 SNHLY, CDR2 FYNNEI. This CDR3 is CASSGTGVANTGELFF. The part of the CDR3 DNA that was read is TGTGCCAGCAGTGGAACAGGCGTCGCGAACACCGGGGAG.